Listed here are 14 T cell receptor beta chains from one sample, sequenced in a study of identical twins. TCRdb independently ran MiXCR on the 5' RACE reads; one entry per CDR3 protein. The data show around 1.7 million distinct CDR3 sequences, less than 40% seen once. Sequenced: cord blood. The receptors originated from a newborn girl in good health.

This clonotype appeared many times. The chain joins TRBV20-1 to TRBJ1-1; D gene unclear. The V and J ends lost 1 base and 1 base respectively, with 4 bases between them. There are 12 residues in the CDR3. CDR1 is DFQATT and CDR2 is SNEGSKA in the germline V gene (reference sequence). This CDR3 reads CSARGGNTEAFF. CDR3 coding DNA: TGCAGTGCTAGAGGGGGGAACACTGAAGCTTTCTTT.

The genes are TRBV12-3 or TRBV12-4 and TRBJ2-1; the match to TRBD2 covers 13 bases. The CDR3 runs 17 residues. The V gene end was trimmed by 5 bases and the J gene end by 9 bases; junction bases not matched to a gene: 13. Written as DNA, the CDR3 is TGTGCCAGCAGTCCCCGGACTAGCGGGAGTCGTCCCTCTGAGCAGTTCTTC. Protein product: CASSPRTSGSRPSEQFF.

This clonotype was seen a handful of times. The V call is TRBV6-2 or TRBV6-3, the J call TRBJ2-7; 9 bases match TRBD2. The CDR3 has 15 amino acids. After removal of 4 bases from V and 3 bases from J, the junction contained 7 bases not matched to a gene. Germline V gene lookup returns CDR1 MNHEY and CDR2 SVGEGT. CDR3 residues: CASSWGSGSLYEQYF. The CDR3 region has the DNA TGTGCCAGCAGTTGGGGTAGCGGGAGCCTCTACGAGCAGTACTTC.

This clonotype showed up just a few times. The chain joins TRBV25-1 to TRBJ1-2; 7 bases are shared with TRBD1. The CDR3 has 14 amino acids. The junction had 4 bases not matched to a gene; V was cut back by 1 base and J by 5 bases. Germline V gives CDR1 MGHDK, CDR2 SYGVNS. CDR3 nucleotide sequence: TGTGCCAGCAGTGAATTCGGCAGGGGGTATGGCTACACCTTC. This sequence encodes CASSEFGRGYGYTF.

This clonotype was seen repeatedly, ten times or more. The V call is TRBV5-1, the J call TRBJ2-7, with 8 bases that match TRBD2. The length of the CDR3 is 14 residues. Germline values: CDR1 SGHRS, CDR2 YFSETQ. V lost 4 bases and J lost 4; bases outside the gene matches: 7. Here the CDR3 DNA reads TGCGCCAGCAGCCAAAGCGGGAGCTTATACGAGCAGTACTTC. It encodes CASSQSGSLYEQYF.

The chain employs TRBV7-2 and TRBJ2-7, with no clear D. Germline V gives CDR1 SGHTA, CDR2 FQGNSA. CDR3 size: 13 residues. V was cut by 7 bases and J by 0 bases, with 10 bases left in between. CDR3 residues: CASTGPSSYEQYF. The CDR3 DNA follows: TGTGCCAGCACCGGACCCAGCTCCTACGAGCAGTACTTC.

The chain links TRBV20-1 to TRBJ2-2; possibly TRBD2 for D (6 bases). The CDR3 is made up of 14 amino acids. The V end was cut by 2 bases, the J end by 6 bases, with 13 bases between. CDR1 and CDR2 (germline): DFQATT, SNEGSKA (reference sequence). The CDR3 DNA is TGCAGTGCTAGAAGACTAGGATTCGCCGGGGAGCTGTTTTTT. It translates to CSARRLGFAGELFF.

Only a few counts were recorded for this clonotype. The DNA for the CDR3 is TGCAGCGTTGCTAGCGCCCAAGAGACCCAGTACTTC. Translating gives CSVASAQETQYF. V is TRBV29-1 and J is TRBJ2-5, with TRBD2 as a possible D gene (6 bases). Germline-derived CDR1 and CDR2 are SQVTM and ANQGSEA. Trimming left V 4 bases short and J 1 base short, with 7 bases between. The CDR3 loop spans 12 amino acids.

This clonotype was seen a few times. CDR3 amino acids: CAWSVDRNYGYTF. Written as DNA, the CDR3 is TGTGCCTGGAGTGTTGACAGGAACTATGGCTACACCTTC. The chain carries TRBV30 and TRBJ1-2; maybe TRBD1 (6 bases). Germline CDR1 reads GTSNPN; CDR2 reads SVGIG (reference sequence). V lost 0 bases and J lost 2, with 7 bases in between. The CDR3 runs 13 residues.

This clonotype was found once. One end of the junction varies from germline; a read error may be responsible. The chain combines TRBV20-1 with TRBJ2-7; tentative D call: TRBD2 (6 bases). The germline V gene has CDR1 DFQATT and CDR2 SNEGSKA (reference sequence). This CDR3 region has 15 residues. The CDR3 bases are TGCAGTGCTAGAGGTGTGGGGACTGGCTCCGACGAGCAGTACTTC. As protein: CSARGVGTGSDEQYF.

CDR3: CSASSYRGGSYNEQFF. DNA for the CDR3: TGCAGTGCTAGTTCTTATCGGGGGGGGTCCTACAATGAGCAGTTCTTC. The J gene is TRBJ2-1, the V gene TRBV20-1; the match to TRBD2 covers 8 bases. The CDR3 runs to 16 residues. V gave up 3 bases and J gave up 1 base; unmatched junction bases: 8. Germline V CDR1 and CDR2: DFQATT, SNEGSKA (reference sequence).

This chain uses TRBV28 with TRBJ1-4; D is perhaps TRBD1 (6 bases). V was trimmed by 1 base and J by 8 bases, leaving 14 bases between them. Germline-derived CDR1 and CDR2 are MDHEN and SYDVKM. This CDR3 has 15 amino acids. The CDR3 DNA follows: TGTGCCAGCAGTTTATCAGGGACATTCTCCGAAAAACTGTTTTTT. This codes for CASSLSGTFSEKLFF. Based on the CDR3 plus reference TRBV28 and TRBJ1-4, the full variable domain is DVKVTQSSRYLVKRTGEKVFLECVQDMDHENMFWYRQDPGLGLRLIYFSYDVKMKEKGDIPEGYSVSREKKERFSLILESASTNQTSMYLCASSLSGTFSEKLFFGSGTQLSVL.

The chain is built from TRBV28 and TRBJ2-4; 7 nucleotides match TRBD1. CDR1 is MDHEN and CDR2 is SYDVKM in the germline V gene. J gave up 1 base and V 2 bases, and 2 bases lay outside the gene matches. The CDR3 is 15 amino acids. CDR3 DNA sequence: TGTGCCAGCAGTTTAATGACAGGGGCCAAAAACATTCAGTACTTC. Residues: CASSLMTGAKNIQYF. Drawing the rest from reference TRBV28 and TRBJ2-4, the complete variable domain is DVKVTQSSRYLVKRTGEKVFLECVQDMDHENMFWYRQDPGLGLRLIYFSYDVKMKEKGDIPEGYSVSREKKERFSLILESASTNQTSMYLCASSLMTGAKNIQYFGAGTRLSVL.

This rearrangement joins TRBV5-1 to TRBJ1-4; TRBD1 aligns across 9 bases. Germline-derived CDR1 and CDR2 are SGHRS and YFSETQ. The CDR3 is made up of 15 amino acids. J was trimmed by 5 bases and V by 4 bases; bases with no gene match: 6. The CDR3 loop reads CASSSTGGGNEKLFF. DNA of the CDR3: TGCGCCAGCAGCAGTACAGGGGGCGGGAATGAAAAACTGTTTTTT.